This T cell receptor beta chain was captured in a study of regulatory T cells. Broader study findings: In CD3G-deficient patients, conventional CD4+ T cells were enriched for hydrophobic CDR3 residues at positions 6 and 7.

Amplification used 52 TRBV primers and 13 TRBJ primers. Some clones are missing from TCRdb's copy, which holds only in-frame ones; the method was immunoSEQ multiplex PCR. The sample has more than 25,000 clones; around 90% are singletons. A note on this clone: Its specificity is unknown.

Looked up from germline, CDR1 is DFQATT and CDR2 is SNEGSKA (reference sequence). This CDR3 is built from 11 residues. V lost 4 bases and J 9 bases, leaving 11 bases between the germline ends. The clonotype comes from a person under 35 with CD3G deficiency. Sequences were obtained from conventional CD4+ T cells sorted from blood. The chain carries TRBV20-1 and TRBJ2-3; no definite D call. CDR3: CSAIRAGTQYF. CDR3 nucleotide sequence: TGCAGTGCTATTCGGGCCGGCACGCAGTATTTT.